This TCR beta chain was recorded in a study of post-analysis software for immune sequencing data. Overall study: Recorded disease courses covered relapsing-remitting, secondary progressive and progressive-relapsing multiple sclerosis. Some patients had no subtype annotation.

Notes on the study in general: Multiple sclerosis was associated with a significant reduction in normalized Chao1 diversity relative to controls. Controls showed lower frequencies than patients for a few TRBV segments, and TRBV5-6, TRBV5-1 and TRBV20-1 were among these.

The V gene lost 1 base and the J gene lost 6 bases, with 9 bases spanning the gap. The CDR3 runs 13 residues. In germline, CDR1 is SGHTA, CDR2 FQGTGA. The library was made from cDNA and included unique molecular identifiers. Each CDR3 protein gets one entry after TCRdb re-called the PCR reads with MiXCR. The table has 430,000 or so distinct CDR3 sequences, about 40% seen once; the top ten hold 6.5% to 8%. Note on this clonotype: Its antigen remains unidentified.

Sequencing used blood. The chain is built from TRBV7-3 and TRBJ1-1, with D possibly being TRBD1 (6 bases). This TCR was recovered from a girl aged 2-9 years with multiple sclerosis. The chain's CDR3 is CASSLSRQAEAFF. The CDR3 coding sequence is TGTGCCAGCAGCTTAAGTCGACAGGCTGAAGCTTTCTTT.